This T cell receptor beta chain comes out of a study of CD4 T cells in relation to SARS-CoV-2 and coronaviruses. Comments on this clone: Its antigen is as yet unknown.

Measured with immunoSEQ multiplex PCR; TCRdb has only the in-frame clones, and not every one. In the table there are some 19,000 clones, 65% to 85% of which are singletons. Before the COVID-19 pandemic, during about 2011-2019, CD4+ T cells were taken from unexposed donors. The cells were cultured for around ten days before CD4+ T cells were isolated. Cells permitting, SARS-CoV-2 S/N and four cold-coronavirus spikes were tested on unexposed-donor CD4+ T cells. PBMCs were plated at 1.5 million to 2.5 million per well in IL-2-containing medium. The CDR3 contains 13 residues. CDR1 is SGHRS and CDR2 is YFSETQ in the germline V gene. V was pared by 0 bases and J by 8 bases, with 9 bases between.

The chain carries TRBV5-1 and TRBJ2-1, with unresolved D. Sequenced input: CD4+ T cells from PBMCs, cultured in vitro. The TCR was taken from a human donor in good health. For the CDR3, the DNA is TGCGCCAGCAGCTTGGTATTTGAGGATGAGCAGTTCTTC. Translating gives CASSLVFEDEQFF. The full variable domain, in which reference TRBV5-1 and TRBJ2-1 provide the parts outside the CDR3, is KAGVTQTPRYLIKTRGQQVTLSCSPISGHRSVSWYQQTPGQGLQFLFEYFSETQRNKGNFPGRFSGRQFSNSRSEMNVSTLELGDSALYLCASSLVFEDEQFFGPGTRLTVL.